The source of this T cell receptor (beta chain) is a study of T cell responses to AZD1222 COVID-19 vaccine. The CDR3 is made up of 15 amino acids. Germline loops: CDR1 LNHDA, CDR2 SQIVND (reference sequence). V was clipped by 1 base and J by 6 bases; unmatched bases: 3. Assay: immunoSEQ multiplex PCR; the TCRdb copy retains only in-frame clones and omits some. Of fewer than 200,000 clones in the sample, around nine tenths were seen once. The specimen was peripheral blood, collected on day 0 of AZD1222 vaccination. The receptor's source is an adult in good health. The rearrangement uses TRBV19 and TRBJ1-6, with 7 nucleotides matching TRBD1. The CDR3: CASSIGNRGNSPLHF. The CDR3 region has the DNA TGTGCCAGTAGTATAGGTAACAGGGGTAATTCACCCCTCCACTTT.